This is a list of T cell receptor beta chains from one sample in a study of blood T cell repertoires in COVID-19. Profiled with immunoSEQ multiplex PCR; TCRdb holds only in-frame clones, not every one. The sample includes about 78,000 clones, 86% of them seen just once. The source material was peripheral blood. Receptors originate from a man aged 50-59 years with active or convalescent COVID-19. CDR3s include the opening cysteine and the closing phenylalanine or tryptophan. A D gene is named only where the DNA matches it firmly. Some rows have no size entry. The others give once, few or many, or a class for an expanded clone.

J gene: TRBJ1-3
D gene: -
V gene: TRBV2
clone size: -
CDR3 protein: CASKGYSGNTIYF
CDR3 DNA: TGTGCCAGCAAGGGGTACTCTGGAAACACCATATATTTT

J gene: TRBJ1-3
D gene: -
V gene: TRBV3-1/TRBV3-2
clone size: -
CDR3 protein: CASSQDQGSGNTIYF
CDR3 DNA: TGTGCCAGCAGCCAAGATCAGGGGTCTGGAAACACCATATATTTT

J gene: TRBJ1-5
D gene: TRBD1
V gene: TRBV19
clone size: few
CDR3 protein: CASRPGQGYERGNQPQHF
CDR3 DNA: TGTGCCAGTAGGCCGGGACAGGGCTACGAGAGGGGCAATCAGCCCCAGCATTTT

J gene: TRBJ1-1
D gene: -
V gene: TRBV5-1
clone size: once
CDR3 protein: CASSLSTGTEAFF
CDR3 DNA: TGCGCCAGCAGCTTATCTACAGGGACTGAAGCTTTCTTT

J gene: TRBJ2-5
D gene: -
V gene: TRBV5-1
clone size: -
CDR3 protein: CASSLGRGMYQETQYF
CDR3 DNA: TGCGCCAGCAGCTTGGGGCGCGGGATGTACCAAGAGACCCAGTACTTC

J gene: TRBJ2-5
D gene: -
V gene: TRBV6-1
clone size: -
CDR3 protein: CASSEGSAAETQYF
CDR3 DNA: TGTGCCAGCAGTGAAGGTAGCGCAGCGGAGACCCAGTACTTC

J gene: TRBJ2-7
D gene: -
V gene: TRBV4-3
clone size: -
CDR3 protein: CASSQSNNYEQYF
CDR3 DNA: TGCGCCAGCAGCCAATCCAACAACTACGAGCAGTACTTC

J gene: TRBJ2-7
D gene: -
V gene: TRBV28
clone size: -
CDR3 protein: CASSLIPGPYEQYF
CDR3 DNA: TGTGCCAGCAGTTTGATCCCAGGCCCCTACGAGCAGTACTTC

J gene: TRBJ2-2
D gene: -
V gene: TRBV4-3
clone size: -
CDR3 protein: CASSQIGLGAHTGELFF
CDR3 DNA: TGCGCCAGCAGCCAAATAGGTCTAGGGGCCCACACCGGGGAGCTGTTTTTT

J gene: TRBJ1-2
D gene: TRBD1
V gene: TRBV5-1
clone size: -
CDR3 protein: CASSLERGQVDGYTF
CDR3 DNA: TGCGCCAGCAGCTTGGAGAGGGGACAGGTGGATGGCTACACCTTC

J gene: TRBJ1-1
D gene: -
V gene: TRBV19
clone size: -
CDR3 protein: CASSPGDGAWFNSFF
CDR3 DNA: TGTGCCAGTAGCCCGGGGGATGGGGCCTGGTTTAATTCTTTCTTT

J gene: TRBJ2-2
D gene: TRBD1
V gene: TRBV4-2
clone size: -
CDR3 protein: CASSQEGDRANTGELFF
CDR3 DNA: TGTGCCAGCAGCCAAGAGGGGGACAGGGCGAACACCGGGGAGCTGTTTTTT

J gene: TRBJ1-6
D gene: -
V gene: TRBV5-8
clone size: -
CDR3 protein: CASSPDGRVDSPLHF
CDR3 DNA: TGTGCCAGCAGCCCTGACGGCAGGGTTGATTCACCCCTCCACTTT

J gene: TRBJ1-1
D gene: TRBD1
V gene: TRBV29-1
clone size: few
CDR3 protein: CSVEEGQGRRAFF
CDR3 DNA: TGCAGCGTTGAAGAGGGACAGGGGCGCCGAGCTTTCTTT

J gene: TRBJ2-2
D gene: -
V gene: TRBV11-3
clone size: -
CDR3 protein: CASSQQTGTGELFF
CDR3 DNA: TGTGCCAGCAGCCAACAAACAGGGACCGGGGAGCTGTTTTTT

J gene: TRBJ2-1
D gene: TRBD2
V gene: TRBV5-5
clone size: -
CDR3 protein: CASSPRLAGGSYNEQFF
CDR3 DNA: TGTGCCAGCAGCCCCCGACTAGCGGGGGGCTCCTACAATGAGCAGTTCTTC

J gene: TRBJ1-2
D gene: TRBD1
V gene: TRBV7-2
clone size: -
CDR3 protein: CASSGYLTGRGGYTF
CDR3 DNA: TGTGCCAGCAGCGGGTACCTGACAGGGCGTGGTGGCTACACCTTC

J gene: TRBJ2-1
D gene: TRBD1
V gene: TRBV19
clone size: -
CDR3 protein: CASRPGTGDLNEQFF
CDR3 DNA: TGTGCCAGTAGGCCGGGGACAGGGGACTTGAATGAGCAGTTCTTC

J gene: TRBJ2-2
D gene: -
V gene: TRBV10-3
clone size: -
CDR3 protein: CAITPDTNTGELFF
CDR3 DNA: TGTGCCATCACACCCGACACGAACACCGGGGAGCTGTTTTTT

J gene: TRBJ2-5
D gene: -
V gene: TRBV5-1
clone size: -
CDR3 protein: CASREVAGTQETQYF
CDR3 DNA: TGCGCCAGCAGGGAGGTGGCGGGGACCCAAGAGACCCAGTACTTC

J gene: TRBJ2-7
D gene: TRBD1
V gene: TRBV5-4
clone size: -
CDR3 protein: CASSRDSYEQYF
CDR3 DNA: TGTGCCAGCAGCCGGGACAGCTACGAGCAGTACTTC

J gene: TRBJ1-4
D gene: -
V gene: TRBV11-2
clone size: once
CDR3 protein: CASSTNRGYIEKLFF
CDR3 DNA: TGTGCCAGCAGCACTAATAGGGGCTATATCGAAAAACTGTTTTTT